This is a list of T cell receptor beta chains from one sample in a study of blood T cells in healthy people across ages. TCRdb used MiXCR to reprocess the 5' RACE reads, holding one entry per CDR3 protein. Here the sample spans more than 900,000 distinct CDR3 sequences, roughly 29% being singletons. The same sample was also studied in work on T cells of mothers and their children.

Sequenced sample: blood. All receptors derive from a woman aged 40-49 years in good health. CDR3s include the opening cysteine and the closing phenylalanine or tryptophan. The order of the fields is J gene, V gene, D gene, clone size, CDR3 protein, CDR3 DNA. D genes are given only for firm matches. Only some rows state a clone size, as once, few, many or a class for expanded clones.

j_call: TRBJ1-2
v_call: TRBV20-1
d_call: TRBD1
clone_size: few
cdr3_aa: CSATRPGQGYGYTF
cdr3_nt: TGCAGTGCCACAAGACCGGGACAGGGCTATGGCTACACCTTC

j_call: TRBJ2-5
v_call: TRBV28
d_call: -
clone_size: few
cdr3_aa: CASKTEETQYF
cdr3_nt: TGTGCCAGCAAGACTGAAGAGACCCAGTACTTC

j_call: TRBJ1-2
v_call: TRBV6-6
d_call: TRBD1
clone_size: -
cdr3_aa: CASSYLQGAYTF
cdr3_nt: TGTGCCAGCAGTTACCTTCAGGGGGCCTACACCTTC

j_call: TRBJ2-1
v_call: TRBV20-1
d_call: -
clone_size: -
cdr3_aa: CSAATGGDSYNEQFF
cdr3_nt: TGCAGTGCCGCCACGGGCGGGGATTCCTACAATGAGCAGTTCTTC

j_call: TRBJ1-5
v_call: TRBV6-2/TRBV6-3
d_call: -
clone_size: -
cdr3_aa: CASSCWGSGNQPQHF
cdr3_nt: TGTGCCAGCAGCTGCTGGGGGTCGGGCAATCAGCCCCAGCATTTT

j_call: TRBJ2-7
v_call: TRBV28
d_call: TRBD1
clone_size: many
cdr3_aa: CASRAGTGLSEQYF
cdr3_nt: TGTGCCAGCAGAGCCGGGACAGGGTTGTCCGAGCAGTACTTC

j_call: TRBJ1-4
v_call: TRBV18
d_call: -
clone_size: -
cdr3_aa: CTSSPMGATTNEKLFF
cdr3_nt: TGTACCAGCTCACCAATGGGAGCCACAACTAATGAAAAACTGTTTTTT

j_call: TRBJ1-1
v_call: TRBV20-1
d_call: TRBD1
clone_size: -
cdr3_aa: CSARDWDRGSTEAFF
cdr3_nt: TGCAGTGCTAGAGATTGGGACAGGGGGTCCACTGAAGCTTTCTTT

j_call: TRBJ1-2
v_call: TRBV12-3/TRBV12-4
d_call: -
clone_size: many
cdr3_aa: CASSQSNYGYTF
cdr3_nt: TGTGCCAGCAGTCAATCTAACTATGGCTACACCTTC

j_call: TRBJ2-5
v_call: TRBV4-1
d_call: TRBD2
clone_size: few
cdr3_aa: CASSRGLAGVGTQYF
cdr3_nt: TGCGCCAGCAGCCGCGGACTAGCTGGGGTTGGGACCCAGTACTTC

j_call: TRBJ1-1
v_call: TRBV6-5
d_call: -
clone_size: once
cdr3_aa: CASSSGGRGNTEAFF
cdr3_nt: TGTGCCAGCAGTTCGGGAGGGCGTGGGAACACTGAAGCTTTCTTT

j_call: TRBJ2-7
v_call: TRBV28
d_call: TRBD1
clone_size: few
cdr3_aa: CASSEGQAHYEQYF
cdr3_nt: TGTGCCAGCAGTGAGGGACAGGCGCACTACGAGCAGTACTTC

j_call: TRBJ2-7
v_call: TRBV15
d_call: TRBD2
clone_size: few
cdr3_aa: CATRRGGSGGPSSYEQYF
cdr3_nt: TGTGCCACCAGACGAGGGGGTAGCGGGGGGCCGAGCTCCTACGAGCAGTACTTC

j_call: TRBJ2-7
v_call: TRBV10-3
d_call: -
clone_size: -
cdr3_aa: CAISHGQYYEQYF
cdr3_nt: TGTGCCATCAGCCATGGACAGTACTACGAGCAGTACTTC

j_call: TRBJ2-7
v_call: TRBV6-1
d_call: -
clone_size: -
cdr3_aa: CASSERQIGYEQYF
cdr3_nt: TGTGCCAGCAGTGAAAGACAAATTGGCTACGAGCAGTACTTC

j_call: TRBJ2-2
v_call: TRBV12-3/TRBV12-4
d_call: -
clone_size: -
cdr3_aa: CASSSSAGAGTGELFF
cdr3_nt: TGTGCCAGCAGCTCATCCGCAGGGGCCGGCACCGGGGAGCTGTTTTTT

j_call: TRBJ1-3
v_call: TRBV6-5
d_call: -
clone_size: -
cdr3_aa: CASSPRTSSSGNTIYF
cdr3_nt: TGTGCCAGCAGCCCTCGGACATCTTCCTCTGGAAACACCATATATTTT

j_call: TRBJ1-4
v_call: TRBV9
d_call: -
clone_size: -
cdr3_aa: CASSADRFNEKLFF
cdr3_nt: TGTGCCAGCAGCGCGGACAGATTTAATGAAAAACTGTTTTTT

j_call: TRBJ1-1
v_call: TRBV7-9
d_call: -
clone_size: few
cdr3_aa: CASSTNNKNTEAFF
cdr3_nt: TGTGCCAGCAGTACGAATAACAAGAACACTGAAGCTTTCTTT

j_call: TRBJ2-7
v_call: TRBV7-2
d_call: TRBD1
clone_size: -
cdr3_aa: CASSLDRDRVYEQYF
cdr3_nt: TGTGCCAGCAGCTTAGACCGGGACAGGGTTTACGAGCAGTACTTC

j_call: TRBJ1-2
v_call: TRBV28
d_call: -
clone_size: few
cdr3_aa: CASSLSTGWALYGYTF
cdr3_nt: TGTGCCAGCAGTTTATCAACCGGGTGGGCCCTCTATGGCTACACCTTC

j_call: TRBJ2-5
v_call: TRBV11-2
d_call: -
clone_size: many
cdr3_aa: CASSLNMGQETQYF
cdr3_nt: TGTGCCAGCAGCTTAAACATGGGACAAGAGACCCAGTACTTC

j_call: TRBJ1-1
v_call: TRBV7-2
d_call: -
clone_size: -
cdr3_aa: CASSAPRGNTEAFF
cdr3_nt: TGTGCCAGCAGCGCCCCCAGGGGGAACACTGAAGCTTTCTTT

j_call: TRBJ2-1
v_call: TRBV7-2
d_call: TRBD1
clone_size: many
cdr3_aa: CASSSGTGDEQFF
cdr3_nt: TGTGCCAGCAGCTCCGGGACAGGGGATGAGCAGTTCTTC

j_call: TRBJ1-1
v_call: TRBV7-9
d_call: -
clone_size: -
cdr3_aa: CASSLGPYTEAFF
cdr3_nt: TGTGCCAGCAGCTTAGGTCCGTACACTGAAGCTTTCTTT

j_call: TRBJ1-1
v_call: TRBV7-7
d_call: -
clone_size: -
cdr3_aa: CASSQGTHTEAFF
cdr3_nt: TGTGCTAGCAGCCAAGGGACACACACTGAAGCTTTCTTT

j_call: TRBJ2-1
v_call: TRBV7-9
d_call: -
clone_size: few
cdr3_aa: CASSPEGGPYEQFF
cdr3_nt: TGTGCCAGCAGCCCGGAGGGGGGGCCTTATGAGCAGTTCTTC

j_call: TRBJ2-1
v_call: TRBV7-2
d_call: -
clone_size: few
cdr3_aa: CASSLVSSGANEQFF
cdr3_nt: TGTGCCAGCAGCTTAGTTTCGTCGGGCGCCAATGAGCAGTTCTTC

j_call: TRBJ2-7
v_call: TRBV10-2
d_call: -
clone_size: -
cdr3_aa: CASSDPPREQYF
cdr3_nt: TGCGCCAGCAGTGACCCGCCGCGCGAGCAGTACTTC

j_call: TRBJ1-2
v_call: TRBV7-3
d_call: TRBD1
clone_size: few
cdr3_aa: CASSRGQGRNGYTF
cdr3_nt: TGTGCCAGCAGCCGGGGACAGGGTAGAAATGGCTACACCTTC

j_call: TRBJ2-1
v_call: TRBV6-5
d_call: -
clone_size: many
cdr3_aa: CASSYRRGLRNEQFF
cdr3_nt: TGTGCCAGCAGTTACCGGAGGGGTCTCCGTAATGAGCAGTTCTTC

j_call: TRBJ2-5
v_call: TRBV5-1
d_call: TRBD1
clone_size: -
cdr3_aa: CASSLDRQGAEQYF
cdr3_nt: TGCGCCAGCAGCTTGGACCGACAGGGCGCAGAGCAGTACTTC

j_call: TRBJ2-3
v_call: TRBV4-1
d_call: -
clone_size: many
cdr3_aa: CASSQAVLTHTQYF
cdr3_nt: TGCGCCAGCAGCCAAGCGGTTCTGACGCATACGCAGTATTTT

j_call: TRBJ1-5
v_call: TRBV12-3/TRBV12-4
d_call: -
clone_size: few
cdr3_aa: CASSQSRRSQPQHF
cdr3_nt: TGTGCCAGCAGTCAGAGCAGGAGAAGTCAGCCCCAGCATTTT

j_call: TRBJ2-7
v_call: TRBV20-1
d_call: -
clone_size: -
cdr3_aa: CGSESPRERSSYNGQYF
cdr3_nt: TGCGGTAGCGAGTCCCCGCGAGAACGGAGCTCCTACAATGGGCAGTACTTC

j_call: TRBJ2-1
v_call: TRBV7-3
d_call: -
clone_size: few
cdr3_aa: CASSPFAGAEQFF
cdr3_nt: TGTGCCAGCAGCCCGTTTGCGGGGGCTGAGCAGTTCTTC

j_call: TRBJ2-3
v_call: TRBV4-1
d_call: -
clone_size: many
cdr3_aa: CASSQMEGLRTDTQYF
cdr3_nt: TGCGCCAGCAGCCAAATGGAGGGACTCCGCACAGATACGCAGTATTTT

j_call: TRBJ2-3
v_call: TRBV6-1
d_call: -
clone_size: many
cdr3_aa: CASVWGALTDTQYF
cdr3_nt: TGTGCCAGCGTCTGGGGGGCGCTCACAGATACGCAGTATTTT

j_call: TRBJ1-5
v_call: TRBV12-3/TRBV12-4
d_call: -
clone_size: -
cdr3_aa: CASSSRTQSNQPQHF
cdr3_nt: TGTGCCAGCAGTTCGCGGACACAAAGCAATCAGCCCCAGCATTTT

j_call: TRBJ2-5
v_call: TRBV6-2/TRBV6-3
d_call: -
clone_size: many
cdr3_aa: CASSLRGRQETQYF
cdr3_nt: TGTGCCAGCAGTTTACGCGGACGGCAAGAGACCCAGTACTTC

j_call: TRBJ2-7
v_call: TRBV10-3
d_call: TRBD1
clone_size: many
cdr3_aa: CAISEWRGDRGGQYF
cdr3_nt: TGTGCCATCAGTGAGTGGAGAGGCGACAGGGGCGGGCAGTACTTC

j_call: TRBJ1-1
v_call: TRBV7-3
d_call: -
clone_size: -
cdr3_aa: CASSFTSNTEAFF
cdr3_nt: TGTGCCAGCAGCTTCACCTCGAACACTGAAGCTTTCTTT

j_call: TRBJ2-7
v_call: TRBV27
d_call: -
clone_size: few
cdr3_aa: CASSLQLGSLYEQYF
cdr3_nt: TGTGCCAGCAGTTTACAGCTAGGAAGCCTCTACGAGCAGTACTTC

j_call: TRBJ2-5
v_call: TRBV2
d_call: -
clone_size: many
cdr3_aa: CASSEGDIPGETQYF
cdr3_nt: TGTGCCAGCAGTGAAGGGGACATCCCGGGAGAGACCCAGTACTTC

j_call: TRBJ1-5
v_call: TRBV20-1
d_call: -
clone_size: many
cdr3_aa: CSALQGISNQPQHF
cdr3_nt: TGCAGTGCCCTACAGGGCATTAGCAATCAGCCCCAGCATTTT

j_call: TRBJ2-3
v_call: TRBV11-1
d_call: -
clone_size: once
cdr3_aa: CASSPDAQRADTQYF
cdr3_nt: TGTGCCAGCAGCCCAGACGCCCAACGGGCGGATACGCAGTATTTT

j_call: TRBJ1-6
v_call: TRBV27
d_call: -
clone_size: few
cdr3_aa: CASRSTGNSPLHF
cdr3_nt: TGTGCCAGCCGATCTACAGGGAATTCACCCCTCCACTTT

j_call: TRBJ2-1
v_call: TRBV3-1
d_call: -
clone_size: -
cdr3_aa: CASSQDTREQFF
cdr3_nt: TGTGCCAGCAGCCAAGACACAAGAGAGCAGTTCTTC

j_call: TRBJ1-1
v_call: TRBV20-1
d_call: -
clone_size: few
cdr3_aa: CSAMPRINTEAFF
cdr3_nt: TGCAGTGCTATGCCGAGAATTAACACTGAAGCTTTCTTT